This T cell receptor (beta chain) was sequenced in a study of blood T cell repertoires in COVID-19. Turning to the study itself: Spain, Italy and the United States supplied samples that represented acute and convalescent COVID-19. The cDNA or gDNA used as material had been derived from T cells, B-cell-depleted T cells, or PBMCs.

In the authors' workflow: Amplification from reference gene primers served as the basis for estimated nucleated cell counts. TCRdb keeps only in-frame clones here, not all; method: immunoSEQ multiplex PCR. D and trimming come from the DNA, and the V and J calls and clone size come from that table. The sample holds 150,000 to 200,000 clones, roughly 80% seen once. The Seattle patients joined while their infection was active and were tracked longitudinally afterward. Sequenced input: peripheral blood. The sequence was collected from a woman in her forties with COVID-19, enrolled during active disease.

CDR3 coding DNA: TGTGCCAGCCAACCTAGCGGGAGTCCCTACGAGCAGTACTTC. This codes for CASQPSGSPYEQYF. V and J are TRBV2 and TRBJ2-7, with 10 bases fitting TRBD2. Germline V lookup: CDR1 SNHLY, CDR2 FYNNEI. V lost 8 bases and J lost 2; bases outside the gene matches: 6. There are 14 residues in the CDR3.